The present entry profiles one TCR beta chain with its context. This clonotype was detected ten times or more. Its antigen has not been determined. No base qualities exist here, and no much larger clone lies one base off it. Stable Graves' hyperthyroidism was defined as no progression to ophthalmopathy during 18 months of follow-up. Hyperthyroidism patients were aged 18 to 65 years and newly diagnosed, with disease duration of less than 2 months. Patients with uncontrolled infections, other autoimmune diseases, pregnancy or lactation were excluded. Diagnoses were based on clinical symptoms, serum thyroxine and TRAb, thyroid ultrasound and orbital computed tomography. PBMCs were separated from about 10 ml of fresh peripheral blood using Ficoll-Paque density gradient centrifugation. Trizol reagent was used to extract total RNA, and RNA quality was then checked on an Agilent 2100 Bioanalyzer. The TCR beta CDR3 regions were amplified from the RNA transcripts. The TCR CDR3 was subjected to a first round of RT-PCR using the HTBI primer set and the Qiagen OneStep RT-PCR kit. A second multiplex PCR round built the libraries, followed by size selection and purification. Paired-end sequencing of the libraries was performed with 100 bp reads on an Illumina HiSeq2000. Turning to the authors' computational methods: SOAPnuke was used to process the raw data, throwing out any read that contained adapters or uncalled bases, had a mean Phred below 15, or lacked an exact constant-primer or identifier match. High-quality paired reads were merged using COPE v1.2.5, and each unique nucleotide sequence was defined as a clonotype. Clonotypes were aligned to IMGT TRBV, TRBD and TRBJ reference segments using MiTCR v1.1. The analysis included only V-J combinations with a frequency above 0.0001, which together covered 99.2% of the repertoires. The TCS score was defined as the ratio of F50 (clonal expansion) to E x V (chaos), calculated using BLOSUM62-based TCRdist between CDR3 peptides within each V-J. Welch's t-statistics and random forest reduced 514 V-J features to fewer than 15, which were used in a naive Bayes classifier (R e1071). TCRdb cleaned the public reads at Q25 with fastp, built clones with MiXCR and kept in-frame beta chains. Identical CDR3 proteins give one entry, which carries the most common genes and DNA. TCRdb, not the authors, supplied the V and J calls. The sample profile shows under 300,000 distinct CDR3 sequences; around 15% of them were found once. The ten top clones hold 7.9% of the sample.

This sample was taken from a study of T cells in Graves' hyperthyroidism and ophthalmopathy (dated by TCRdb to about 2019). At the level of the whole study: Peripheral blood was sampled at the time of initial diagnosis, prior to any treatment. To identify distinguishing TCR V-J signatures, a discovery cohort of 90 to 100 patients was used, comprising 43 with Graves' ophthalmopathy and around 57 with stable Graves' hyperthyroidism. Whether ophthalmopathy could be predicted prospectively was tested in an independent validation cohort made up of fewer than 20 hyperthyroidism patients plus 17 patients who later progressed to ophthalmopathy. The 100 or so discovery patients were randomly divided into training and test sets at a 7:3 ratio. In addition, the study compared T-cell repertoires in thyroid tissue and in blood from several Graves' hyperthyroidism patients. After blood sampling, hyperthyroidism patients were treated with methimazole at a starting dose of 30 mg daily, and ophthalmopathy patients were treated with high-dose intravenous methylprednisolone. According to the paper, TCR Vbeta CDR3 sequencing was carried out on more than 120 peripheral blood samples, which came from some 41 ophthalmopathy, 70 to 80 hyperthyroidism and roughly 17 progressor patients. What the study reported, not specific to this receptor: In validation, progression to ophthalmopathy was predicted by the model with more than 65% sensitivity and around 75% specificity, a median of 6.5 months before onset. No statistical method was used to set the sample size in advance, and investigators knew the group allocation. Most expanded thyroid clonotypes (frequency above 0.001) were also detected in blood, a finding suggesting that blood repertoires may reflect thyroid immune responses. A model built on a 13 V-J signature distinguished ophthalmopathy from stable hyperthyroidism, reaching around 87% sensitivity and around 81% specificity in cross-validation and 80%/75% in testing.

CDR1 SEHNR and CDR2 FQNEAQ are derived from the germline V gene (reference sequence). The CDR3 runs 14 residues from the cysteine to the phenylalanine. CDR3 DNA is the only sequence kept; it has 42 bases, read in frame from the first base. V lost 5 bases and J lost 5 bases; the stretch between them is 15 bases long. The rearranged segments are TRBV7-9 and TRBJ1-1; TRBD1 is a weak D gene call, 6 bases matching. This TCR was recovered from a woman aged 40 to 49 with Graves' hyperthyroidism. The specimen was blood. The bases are TGTGCCAGCAGCGACAACAGGGTCGGGACTGAAGCTTTCTTT. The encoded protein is CASSDNRVGTEAFF.